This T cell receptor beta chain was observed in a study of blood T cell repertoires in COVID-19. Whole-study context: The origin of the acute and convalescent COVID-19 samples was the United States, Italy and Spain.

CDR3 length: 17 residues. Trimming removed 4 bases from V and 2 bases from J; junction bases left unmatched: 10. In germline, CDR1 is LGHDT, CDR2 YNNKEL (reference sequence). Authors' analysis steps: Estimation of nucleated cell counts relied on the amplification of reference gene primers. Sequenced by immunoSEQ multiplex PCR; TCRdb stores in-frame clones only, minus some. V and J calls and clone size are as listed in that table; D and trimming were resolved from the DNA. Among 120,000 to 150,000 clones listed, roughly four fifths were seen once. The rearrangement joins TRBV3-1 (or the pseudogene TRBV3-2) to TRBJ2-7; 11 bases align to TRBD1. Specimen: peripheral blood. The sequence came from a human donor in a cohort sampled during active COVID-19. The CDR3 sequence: CASSRFFPGQGAYEQYF. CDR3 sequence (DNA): TGTGCCAGCAGCCGTTTTTTTCCGGGACAGGGGGCCTACGAGCAGTACTTC.